The source of this TCR beta chain is a study of cytomegalovirus exposure and HLA in healthy donors. Note on this clone: Its antigen is not identified.

General study findings and limits: Presence/absence comparisons presumed near-even sequencing depth among donors. It was reported that TCR beta sequences correctly inferred the HLA-A and HLA-B alleles for most subjects. Cytomegalovirus association was listed for about 170 TCR beta chains. Data from an earlier analysis indicated that most TCR beta V segments were productive either about 90% or about 30% of the time.

This PCR relied on a set of 60 Vbeta primers and 13 Jbeta primers. The method was immunoSEQ multiplex PCR; TCRdb's version includes in-frame clones alone and lacks a portion of them. The table includes 60,000 to 65,000 clones, roughly 80% detected once. V lost 2 bases and J lost 0; bases outside the gene matches: 6. Germline V gives CDR1 SNHLY, CDR2 FYNNEI. The CDR3 contains 17 residues. This chain uses TRBV2 with TRBJ1-3; 8 nucleotides agree with TRBD1. This TCR was sampled from a woman aged 40 to 49 in good health and CMV-seropositive. The sequencing input was PBMCs. In nucleotides, the CDR3 is TGTGCCAGCAGTGAAACCGGGGACAGGTTCTCTGGAAACACCATATATTTT. Amino acids: CASSETGDRFSGNTIYF. The whole variable domain, remainder taken from reference TRBV2 and TRBJ1-3, is EPEVTQTPSHQVTQMGQEVILRCVPISNHLYFYWYRQILGQKVEFLVSFYNNEISEKSEIFDDQFSVERPDGSNFTLKIRSTKLEDSAMYFCASSETGDRFSGNTIYFGEGSWLTVV.